Presented here are 16 T cell receptor beta chains from one specimen sequenced in a study of T cell changes during pregnancy in multiple sclerosis. Assay: immunoSEQ multiplex PCR; the TCRdb copy retains only in-frame clones and omits some. This table holds about 52,000 clones, 85% to 95% found once. The source material was CD4+ T cells from peripheral blood mononuclear cells, sampled in the third trimester of pregnancy. The receptors come from a female donor with multiple sclerosis, enrolled in a pregnancy study.

The chain links TRBV29-1 to TRBJ2-2; tentatively, D is TRBD1 (7 bases). The germline gives CDR1 SQVTM, CDR2 ANQGSEA. The CDR3 runs 15 residues. The germline V and J ends were trimmed by 3 bases and 5 bases, with 16 bases remaining between them. CDR3 nucleotide sequence: TGCAGCGTTGAGCTGACAGGGAGGAGGACCGGGGAGCTGTTTTTT. Amino acids: CSVELTGRRTGELFF.

The chain is built from TRBV2 and TRBJ2-7; possible D gene TRBD1, 5 bases. The germline V gene encodes CDR1 SNHLY and CDR2 FYNNEI. The CDR3 totals 15 residues. Trimming removed 7 bases at V and 1 base at J, with 17 bases between. For the CDR3, the DNA is TGTGCCAGCACCTCGACAGATCTTACTTCCTACGAGCAGTACTTC. Protein: CASTSTDLTSYEQYF.

This chain joins TRBV9 and TRBJ2-7; D is perhaps TRBD1 (6 bases). Between the trimmed V and J ends, which lost 0 bases and 3 bases, there was a span of 10 bases. Germline assignment: CDR1 SGDLS and CDR2 YYNGEE. CDR3 length: 14 residues. Here the CDR3 DNA reads TGTGCCAGCAGCGTAGCTGGGGGCAACTACGAGCAGTACTTC. Protein product: CASSVAGGNYEQYF.

The rearrangement links TRBV2 to TRBJ2-1, with D uncertain. The ends were cut back, 3 bases at V and 10 bases at J, with 7 bases in the middle. The germline gives CDR1 SNHLY, CDR2 FYNNEI. There are 11 residues in the CDR3. This CDR3 reads CASSERFEQFF. As DNA, the CDR3 is TGTGCCAGCAGTGAGCGCTTCGAGCAGTTCTTC.

The chain joins TRBV11-2 to TRBJ1-4, with 9 bases matching TRBD1. The germline CDR1 and CDR2 sequences are SGHAT and FQNNGV. Unmatched junction bases numbered 6, after V lost 5 bases and J lost 2 bases. This CDR3 contains 16 residues. The CDR3: CASSQTGGPTNEKLFF. DNA of the CDR3: TGTGCCAGCAGCCAAACAGGGGGCCCTACTAATGAAAAACTGTTTTTT.

For this clone: Other DNA sequences in this sample translate to the same CDR3. V gene TRBV4-1 combines with J gene TRBJ2-7; D is possibly TRBD2 (5 bases). The V gene's germline CDR1 is MGHRA and CDR2 YSYEKL. Deletions cut 0 bases from V and 0 bases from J, with 9 bases between. The length of the CDR3 is 15 residues. This CDR3 reads CASSQDSDSSYEQYF. Written as DNA, the CDR3 is TGCGCCAGCAGCCAAGACTCGGACTCCTCCTACGAGCAGTACTTC.

The genes are TRBV5-6 and TRBJ1-4; unclear D gene. V lost 2 bases and J lost 7, with 9 bases in between. Germline values: CDR1 SGHDT, CDR2 YYEEEE. The CDR3 consists of 13 residues. CDR3 sequence reads: CASSFYSVEKLFF. The CDR3 region has the DNA TGTGCCAGCAGCTTTTATTCGGTTGAAAAACTGTTTTTT.

The CDR3 sequence: CAISTSGGEVGELFF. The CDR3, as DNA: TGTGCCATCAGCACTAGCGGGGGGGAAGTCGGGGAGCTGTTTTTT. The rearrangement uses TRBV10-3 and TRBJ2-2, with 13 bases that match TRBD2. This CDR3 is built from 15 residues. V gave up 6 bases and J gave up 7 bases; unmatched junction bases: 5. The germline V gene has CDR1 ENHRY and CDR2 SYGVKD.

This sequence joins TRBV19 and TRBJ2-3; 7 nucleotides line up with TRBD2. CDR3 length equals 18 residues. Unmatched junction bases numbered 17, after V lost 4 bases and J lost 4 bases. Germline assignment: CDR1 LNHDA and CDR2 SQIVND (reference sequence). CDR3 sequence (DNA): TGTGCCAGTAGTACCACCATCACTCTGGCGGGGGATGCAGATACGCAGTATTTT. Its protein is CASSTTITLAGDADTQYF.

The chain employs TRBV7-9 and TRBJ1-4; 7 bases are a match to TRBD1. This CDR3 spans 15 amino acids. Germline CDR1 reads SEHNR; CDR2 reads FQNEAQ (reference sequence). The ends lost 1 base at V and 5 bases at J; junction bases unmatched: 4. This CDR3 is CASSLGGTVNEKLFF. The CDR3 DNA reads TGTGCCAGCAGCTTAGGGGGGACAGTAAATGAAAAACTGTTTTTT.

CDR3 amino acids: CASTRDTDTQYF. DNA of the CDR3: TGTGCCAGCACGAGGGACACAGATACGCAGTATTTT. This chain joins TRBV6-5 and TRBJ2-3, with D possibly TRBD2 on 5 matching bases. Germline V gene sequence: CDR1 MNHEY, CDR2 SVGAGI. Deletions cut 7 bases from V and 2 bases from J, with 7 bases between. The CDR3 contains 12 residues.

The genes are TRBV30 and TRBJ1-2; 9 positions match TRBD1. CDR1 and CDR2 (germline): GTSNPN, SVGIG (reference sequence). Unmatched junction bases numbered 15, after V lost 0 bases and J lost 4 bases. The CDR3 runs to 18 residues. CDR3 sequence (DNA): TGTGCCTGGAGTGTATTTTTCGGGACAGGGTATACCACCTATGGCTACACCTTC. Its translation is CAWSVFFGTGYTTYGYTF.

The rearrangement joins TRBV29-1 to TRBJ1-1, with a possible D match to TRBD1 (6 bases). This CDR3 spans 13 amino acids. Germline loops: CDR1 SQVTM, CDR2 ANQGSEA. The V gene lost 7 bases and the J gene lost 5 bases, with 17 bases spanning the gap. The CDR3 protein is CSALEGVWTEAFF. The CDR3 DNA follows: TGCAGCGCGTTAGAGGGGGTATGGACTGAAGCTTTCTTT.

The rearrangement links TRBV6-5 to TRBJ2-7; 7 bases map to TRBD1. Germline V gene lookup returns CDR1 MNHEY and CDR2 SVGAGI. The CDR3 covers 13 residues. V lost 8 bases, J lost 3 bases, and 7 bases stayed unmatched. DNA of the CDR3: TGTGCCAGCGGAAGACAGGGTATCTACGAGCAGTACTTC. It translates to CASGRQGIYEQYF.

The rearrangement links TRBV2 to TRBJ2-2; no firm D call. CDR1 is SNHLY and CDR2 is FYNNEI in the germline V gene. The CDR3 is made up of 15 amino acids. Between the trimmed V and J ends, which lost 7 bases and 0 bases, there was a span of 12 bases. The CDR3 is CASKRPASNTGELFF. The CDR3 nucleotides are TGTGCCAGCAAGAGGCCAGCATCGAACACCGGGGAGCTGTTTTTT.

The rearrangement uses TRBV15 and TRBJ2-3; 8 bases align to TRBD2. The CDR3 consists of 14 residues. After removal of 4 bases from V and 4 bases from J, the junction contained 4 bases not matched to a gene. Germline CDR1 is LNHNV and CDR2 is YYDKDF (reference sequence). The CDR3 region has the DNA TGTGCCACCAGCACTCGGACTAGCCCAGATACGCAGTATTTT. This sequence encodes CATSTRTSPDTQYF.